Reported below is one T cell receptor (beta chain). The data were obtained in a study of blood T cell repertoires in COVID-19. Study details: Specimens from acute and convalescent COVID-19 originated in the United States, Italy and Spain.

Participants came from about two dozen US areas, aged about 18 to 95 years. Clinical histories supplied by participants themselves formed the basis of cohort assignment. Germline CDR1 is MNHEY and CDR2 is SMNVEV (reference sequence). The CDR3 totals 16 residues. V was clipped by 3 bases and J by 0 bases; unmatched bases: 7. Original analysis: Amplification of reference gene primers was used by the study to estimate nucleated cell counts. TCRdb's copy holds only in-frame clones and misses some; the assay was immunoSEQ multiplex PCR. V and J calls plus clone size are reproduced from that table; the DNA served to infer D and trimming. The sample lists around 250,000 clones, approximately 83% occurring once.

V and J are TRBV27 and TRBJ2-7, with 8 bases that match TRBD2. The receptor was isolated from a woman aged 45-65 years who had recovered from COVID-19. Source material: PBMCs or T cells enriched from blood (not recorded which). CDR3 protein: CASSFIAGGLSYEQYF. CDR3 coding DNA: TGTGCCAGCAGTTTTATCGCGGGAGGTCTCTCCTACGAGCAGTACTTC.